The 24 T cell receptor beta chains below all came from one sample that was sequenced in a study of tumor-infiltrating lymphocytes in primary liver carcinoma. A primer matching the constant region was used to make TCR beta cDNA from 500 to 650 ng of total RNA. It was through three nested multiplex PCR rounds of slightly modified ARM-PCR that TCR beta libraries arose. TRBV1-TRBV30 forward primers paired with a C-beta reverse primer were used in the first two PCR rounds, which ran 9 to 10 cycles each. TCRdb passed the multiplex PCR reads through MiXCR, listing each CDR3 protein once. The sample holds about 78,000 distinct CDR3 sequences, roughly three quarters seen once. Co-extraction of RNA and DNA was performed on about 19-31 mg of unsorted bulk tissue. The sample comprised liver tumor tissue from sampling region 4. Stated subset: tumor region T4, right-lateral pole. The source of these receptors is a middle-aged man with primary liver carcinoma and hepatitis B virus infection.

This clonotype was counted many times. V and J are TRBV7-9 and TRBJ2-7, with 7 bases matching TRBD1. The CDR3 length is 13 residues. Germline V gene lookup returns CDR1 SEHNR and CDR2 FQNEAQ (reference sequence). V trimming: 5 bases; J trimming: 4 bases; junction bases outside the gene matches: 5. The CDR3 DNA reads TGTGCCAGCAGCCCGGGGACAGTTTACGAGCAGTACTTC. This gives the protein CASSPGTVYEQYF.

On this clonotype itself: No conserved phenylalanine or tryptophan is present at the end of the CDR3, so a read error is the likely explanation. The limits of the CDR3 on the DNA are not certain, so only TCRdb's listed CDR3 is given. The chain couples TRBV11-2 to TRBJ1-4; TRBD1 is the table's D call and was not checked against the DNA. In germline, CDR1 is SGHAT, CDR2 FQNNGV. The CDR3 totals 14 residues, both ends included. Here the CDR3 reads CANTDRVGREKLSL.

This chain uses TRBV5-4 with TRBJ1-1; the D gene is possibly TRBD1 (6 bases). From germline, CDR1 is SGHNT and CDR2 YYREEE (reference sequence). V was pared by 6 bases and J by 7 bases, with 16 bases between. The CDR3 runs to 13 residues. CDR3 in DNA: TGTGCCAGCAACTCCACAGGGTTAAGTGAAGCTTTCTTT. Encoded protein: CASNSTGLSEAFF.

Concerning this clonotype: A read error may account for a junction end that differs from germline. This chain connects TRBV12-3 or TRBV12-4 to TRBJ1-5; no clear D. The CDR3 is made up of 14 amino acids. The CDR3 spells CNSSKGPSNQPQRF. For the CDR3, the DNA is TGTAACAGCAGCAAGGGCCCAAGCAATCAGCCCCAGCGTTTT.

The rearrangement uses TRBV28 and TRBJ2-3; 7 bases line up with TRBD2. CDR1 and CDR2 from the germline V gene are MDHEN and SYDVKM. With 9 bases clipped from V and 6 bases from J, the junction kept 24 bases outside the gene matches. The CDR3 length is 18 residues. The CDR3 coding sequence is TGTGCCAGGAGTACCACTAGTGGGAGGGCCGGGGTGTTGGATACGCAGTATTTT. Translating gives CARSTTSGRAGVLDTQYF.

Concerning this clonotype itself: Mismatch with germline at one junction end may stem from a read error. This rearrangement joins TRBV4-1 to TRBJ2-7; 10 bases are a match to TRBD1. The CDR3 is made up of 15 amino acids. CDR1 MGHRA and CDR2 YSYEKL come from the germline V gene. This CDR3 is CASIQERDRGYEQYF. Here the CDR3 DNA reads TGCGCCAGCATCCAAGAACGGGACAGGGGCTACGAGCAGTACTTC.

The table lists this clonotype with a count of one. The CDR3 does not close with the conserved phenylalanine or tryptophan, likely indicating a read error. The chain is built from TRBV6-1 and TRBJ1-1; D is perhaps TRBD1 (5 bases). Germline V gene sequence: CDR1 MNHNS, CDR2 SASEGT. The CDR3 runs 16 residues. Here the CDR3 DNA reads TGTGCCAGCAGTGTTAATGACAGCCGTAGTGGCACTGATGCTTTCATT. This translates into CASSVNDSRSGTDAFI.

This clonotype showed up many times. The gene calls are TRBV28 and TRBJ1-1; D ambiguous. Germline values: CDR1 MDHEN, CDR2 SYDVKM. V was shortened by 3 bases and J by 2 bases, with 10 bases between the two germline ends. CDR3 length: 14 amino acids. CDR3 amino acids: CASSLGWGNTEAFF. For the CDR3, the DNA is TGTGCCAGCAGTTTGGGTTGGGGAAACACTGAAGCTTTCTTT.

As regards this clonotype: An end of the junction does not agree with germline; a read error may underlie this. The gene calls are TRBV4-1 and TRBJ2-7; 9 nucleotides match TRBD1. The V gene's germline CDR1 is MGHRA and CDR2 YSYEKL. The CDR3 contains 15 residues. The DNA for the CDR3 is TGCGCCAACGTCCCCACAGGGGGCGGTTGGGAAGAGCAATACTTC. It yields the protein CANVPTGGGWEEQYF.

Concerning this clonotype: Its ends do not fully match the called genes, so a read error is possible. V is TRBV6-6 and J is TRBJ1-5, with D possibly TRBD1 on 5 matching bases. The CDR3 loop spans 15 amino acids. Germline loops: CDR1 MNHNY, CDR2 SVGAGI (reference sequence). The DNA of the CDR3 is TGTGTCAGCAGTCCAAGGCAGGGTCCTCATCAGCCCCGGCATTTT. Protein: CVSSPRQGPHQPRHF.

The chain couples TRBV7-9 to TRBJ1-2; D gene ambiguous. The CDR3 has 12 residues. With 1 base removed from V and 10 bases from J, the gap between germline ends came to 10 bases. Germline assignment: CDR1 SEHNR and CDR2 FQNEAQ (reference sequence). CDR3 protein: CASSLGRDDYTF. For the CDR3, the DNA is TGTGCCAGCAGCTTAGGACGGGATGACTACACCTTC.

A remark on this clonotype: Sequence at one end of the junction differs from germline and may be a read error. J is TRBJ1-2 and V is TRBV12-3 or TRBV12-4; D is perhaps TRBD1 (6 bases). The CDR3 is 15 residues long. The CDR3 region has the DNA TGTGCCGGCAGTTTAAGAGACAGGCCCTTCTATGGCTACAACTTC. This translates into CAGSLRDRPFYGYNF.

The chain employs TRBV7-2 and TRBJ2-5; D might be TRBD2 (5 bases). V shed 3 bases and J shed 7 bases, with 12 bases lying between them. This CDR3 has 13 amino acids. Germline assignment: CDR1 SGHTA and CDR2 FQGNSA. The CDR3 DNA follows: TGTGCCAGCAGCTTGGTTAGCGAAGGGACCCAGTACTTC. This translates into CASSLVSEGTQYF.

This chain links TRBV7-9 with TRBJ2-3; D may be TRBD2 (6 bases). CDR3 size: 14 residues. Germline CDR1 is SEHNR and CDR2 is FQNEAQ (reference sequence). The CDR3: CVSSFSREEDTQYF. The CDR3 region has the DNA TGTGTTAGCAGCTTTAGCAGGGAGGAGGATACGCAGTATTTT.

With respect to this clonotype: One end of the junction varies from germline; a read error may be responsible. The chain is built from TRBV11-2 and TRBJ2-1; D gene ambiguous. CDR3 length: 15 residues. Germline V CDR1 and CDR2: SGHAT, FQNNGV. The CDR3 DNA is TGTGCCACCAGGCAAGGCCAGCCATCCTACAATGAGCGGTTCTTC. This gives the protein CATRQGQPSYNERFF.

A word on this clonotype: The junction departs from germline at one end; a sequencing error may be responsible. J is TRBJ2-3 and V is TRBV10-3; D tentatively fits TRBD1 or TRBD2 (6 bases each). Germline V gene sequence: CDR1 ENHRY, CDR2 SYGVKD. This CDR3 is 14 amino acids long. CDR3 sequence: CAISGGTWEDTHYF. In DNA form, the CDR3 reads TGTGCCATCAGTGGGGGGACATGGGAGGATACGCACTATTTT.

With respect to this clonotype: Given the absence of the conserved phenylalanine or tryptophan at the CDR3 end, a read error is likely. V gene TRBV6-1 combines with J gene TRBJ2-1; 8 nucleotides agree with TRBD2. CDR1 MNHNS and CDR2 SASEGT come from the germline V gene. CDR3 size: 14 residues. After removal of 4 bases from V and 5 bases from J, the junction contained 4 bases not matched to a gene. This CDR3 is CASSGLGGDNEQFI. In DNA, the CDR3 is TGTGCCAGCAGTGGGCTCGGGGGGGACAATGAGCAGTTCATC.

Concerning this clonotype itself: A junction end diverges from the germline sequence, so it may reflect a read error. The CDR3 DNA sequence: TGTGCCAGTAGTTCTGCGACTAGCGGACACAATAAGCAGTTCTTC. It codes for CASSSATSGHNKQFF. The chain couples TRBV6-6 to TRBJ2-1; 9 positions agree with TRBD2. Germline values: CDR1 MNHNY, CDR2 SVGAGI (reference sequence). The length of the CDR3 is 15 residues.

Worth noting for this clonotype: At one end the junction does not follow the germline gene, possibly because of a read error. The V and J genes are TRBV4-1 and TRBJ2-2; D unclear. CDR3 length: 16 amino acids. Germline V gene sequence: CDR1 MGHRA, CDR2 YSYEKL. As DNA, the CDR3 is TGCACCAGCAGCCCAGAAGATGGTCTCGACACTGGGGAGCTGTTTTTT. Translating gives CTSSPEDGLDTGELFF.

This clonotype has ten or more counts. The chain carries TRBV5-1 and TRBJ1-6; D is unclear. Between the trimmed V and J ends, which lost 0 bases and 0 bases, there was a span of 4 bases. The CDR3 is made up of 15 amino acids. The germline CDR1 and CDR2 sequences are SGHRS and YFSETQ. CDR3: CASSLAGSYNSPLHF. The CDR3 coding sequence is TGCGCCAGCAGCTTGGCGGGCTCCTATAATTCACCCCTCCACTTT.

This clonotype came up a few times. The chain combines TRBV2 with TRBJ2-1; possibly TRBD1 for D (5 bases). The V end was cut by 6 bases, the J end by 9 bases, with 21 bases between. Germline V gene sequence: CDR1 SNHLY, CDR2 FYNNEI. The CDR3 covers 15 residues. CDR3 region: CASRDPALSDSEQFF. In DNA form, the CDR3 reads TGTGCCAGCAGGGACCCGGCACTATCTGACAGTGAGCAGTTCTTC. Filled out from reference TRBV2 and TRBJ2-1, the complete variable domain reads EPEVTQTPSHQVTQMGQEVILRCVPISNHLYFYWYRQILGQKVEFLVSFYNNEISEKSEIFDDQFSVERPDGSNFTLKIRSTKLEDSAMYFCASRDPALSDSEQFFGPGTRLTVL.

A word on this clonotype: At one boundary the junction diverges from the germline segment, which might be a read error. This chain links TRBV11-2 with TRBJ2-7; D gene uncertain. The length of the CDR3 is 15 residues. Germline loops: CDR1 SGHAT, CDR2 FQNNGV. CDR3 residues: CTSTPLEATHCEQYF. CDR3 bases: TGTACCAGCACCCCCTTGGAAGCGACCCACTGCGAGCAGTACTTC.

This clonotype has ten or more counts. V usage is TRBV25-1 and J usage is TRBJ2-7, with D perhaps TRBD1 or TRBD2 (5 bases each). V lost 5 bases, J lost 5 bases, and 10 bases lay in between. The CDR3 consists of 12 residues. Germline values: CDR1 MGHDK, CDR2 SYGVNS. The CDR3 bases are TGTGCCAGCAGTCCGGGGCGCGACGAGCAGTACTTC. Translating gives CASSPGRDEQYF.

In this sample, this clonotype turned up a few times. A read error is possible here, since a much larger clone lies one base away. The CDR3 does not end in the conserved phenylalanine or tryptophan, so this is likely a read error. This rearrangement joins TRBV20-1 to TRBJ1-5, with a weak D call TRBD1 (6 bases). The V end was cut by 5 bases, the J end by 11 bases, with 16 bases between. Germline V gives CDR1 DFQATT, CDR2 SNEGSKA (reference sequence). This CDR3 is 12 amino acids long. The CDR3, as DNA: TGCAGTGCTTCGGACAGTAGCAAGACCCAGCATCTT. It translates to CSASDSSKTQHL.